This T cell receptor beta chain was recorded in a study of blood T cell repertoires in COVID-19. For the study at large: T cells, B-cell-depleted T cells, or PBMCs provided the cDNA or gDNA that served as material.

Authors' processing steps: Quantification of nucleated cells was approximated via reference gene primer amplification. The assay was immunoSEQ multiplex PCR, and TCRdb's table has in-frame clones only and misses some. D and trimming come from the DNA, and the V and J calls and clone size come from that table. In the table there are 250,000 to 350,000 clones, roughly 90% of which are singletons. The CDR3 has 17 residues. V lost 4 bases, J lost 1 base, and 19 bases lay in between. Germline lookup yields CDR1 LGHDT and CDR2 YNNKEL (reference sequence). The chain joins TRBV3-1 (or the pseudogene TRBV3-2) to TRBJ2-5, with D perhaps TRBD1 (6 bases). Sequencing used peripheral blood. The sequence derives from a woman aged 50 to 60 who had recovered from COVID-19. CDR3 sequence: CASSPFRNRAAQETQYF. The CDR3 nucleotides read TGTGCCAGCAGCCCGTTCCGTAACAGGGCAGCCCAAGAGACCCAGTACTTC.